The clone carrying this TCR beta chain was counted at least ten times. The data stem from a study of early T cells in non-severe SARS-CoV-2 infection. Using its own MiXCR run on the 5' RACE reads, TCRdb lists one record per CDR3 protein. The sample yields about 25,000 distinct CDR3 sequences, approximately 5.1% seen once. With 1 base removed from V and 1 base from J, the gap between germline ends came to 17 bases. The CDR3 has 18 amino acids. CDR1 is LGHNA, CDR2 YNFKEQ, per germline. The sample consisted of whole blood. The clonotype comes from an adult who was a healthcare worker with PCR-confirmed SARS-CoV-2 infection or an uninfected control (not recorded which). This chain joins TRBV4-2 and TRBJ1-3; TRBD1 is a possible D gene (6 bases). CDR3 nucleotides: TGTGCCAGCAGCCAAGGATACGGGGGGGCAAGATCTGGAAACACCATATATTTT. Residues: CASSQGYGGARSGNTIYF.